The 23 T cell receptor beta chains in this list originate from one sample, sequenced in a study of blood T cells in healthy people across ages. A sample-barcoded 5' primer and a J-beta primer mix were used in a second PCR of about 7 to 12 cycles. TCRdb recomputed calls from the 5' RACE reads with MiXCR, one row per CDR3 protein. Here the sample spans 500,000 to 700,000 distinct CDR3 sequences, less than 35% being singletons. The material sequenced was blood. These receptors came from an elderly woman in good health.

The genes are TRBV7-2 and TRBJ2-1, with 7 positions matching TRBD2. Trimming cost V 4 bases and J 4 bases; bases outside gene matches: 7. Germline CDR1 is SGHTA and CDR2 is FQGNSA. The CDR3 totals 15 residues. The CDR3 DNA is TGTGCCAGCAGCTCCGGGACTATGATGTACAATGAGCAGTTCTTC. Residues: CASSSGTMMYNEQFF.

There are many counts of this clonotype. The rearrangement uses TRBV20-1 and TRBJ2-4, with 10 bases that match TRBD1. V trimming: 0 bases; J trimming: 0 bases; junction bases outside the gene matches: 5. The CDR3 loop spans 17 amino acids. Germline V gives CDR1 DFQATT, CDR2 SNEGSKA (reference sequence). The CDR3 DNA is TGCAGTGCTAGAGATCCTTGGGACAGGGGAGCCAAAAACATTCAGTACTTC. It encodes CSARDPWDRGAKNIQYF.

This rearrangement joins TRBV20-1 to TRBJ2-7; 8 bases fit TRBD1. Germline assignment: CDR1 DFQATT and CDR2 SNEGSKA (reference sequence). Trimming cost V 5 bases and J 5 bases; bases outside gene matches: 11. This CDR3 comprises 14 residues. CDR3 coding DNA: TGCAGTGCTGACTGGCAGGGGGCGCGAAACGAGCAGTACTTC. Amino acids: CSADWQGARNEQYF.

The V gene is TRBV12-3 or TRBV12-4, the J gene TRBJ1-5; possible D gene TRBD1, 5 bases. V dropped 6 bases and J dropped 0 bases, with 15 bases sitting between them. The CDR3 is made up of 16 amino acids. The CDR3 DNA reads TGTGCCAGCAGACTCGGGGGAGCAGATAGCAATCAGCCCCAGCATTTT. It is translated as CASRLGGADSNQPQHF.

In its sample, this clonotype was seen a few times. The chain joins TRBV7-2 to TRBJ1-1; the match to TRBD1 covers 8 bases. V shed 5 bases and J 5 bases; nucleotides not matched to a gene: 16. CDR3 length equals 17 residues. The germline V gene has CDR1 SGHTA and CDR2 FQGNSA. DNA of the CDR3: TGTGCCAGCAGCCCGATCGTATTTTACAGGGGGTTAACTGAAGCTTTCTTT. Translation: CASSPIVFYRGLTEAFF.

This clonotype was recorded a few times. The V gene is TRBV5-1, the J gene TRBJ2-2; 10 bases line up with TRBD1. Unmatched junction bases numbered 6, after V lost 4 bases and J lost 6 bases. Germline V gives CDR1 SGHRS, CDR2 YFSETQ. The CDR3 is 15 amino acids. The CDR3 sequence is CASSRDRGRAGELFF. Written as DNA, the CDR3 is TGCGCCAGCAGCCGGGACAGGGGACGGGCCGGGGAGCTGTTTTTT.

This clonotype was seen repeatedly, ten times or more. The gene calls are TRBV27 and TRBJ1-2; weak D call: TRBD1 (6 bases). The CDR3 contains 15 residues. The germline V gene has CDR1 MNHEY and CDR2 SMNVEV (reference sequence). V was trimmed by 0 bases and J by 4 bases, leaving 12 bases between them. CDR3 in amino acids: CASSLSTGNTYGYTF. The CDR3 nucleotides are TGTGCCAGCAGTTTATCAACAGGGAATACCTATGGCTACACCTTC.

The chain is built from TRBV5-1 and TRBJ2-2; D is unresolved. The germline CDR1 and CDR2 sequences are SGHRS and YFSETQ. This CDR3 comprises 15 residues. Trimming cost V 0 bases and J 1 base, with 7 bases left between them. CDR3 in DNA: TGCGCCAGCAGCTTGGACACCCGGAACACCGGGGAGCTGTTTTTT. Residues: CASSLDTRNTGELFF.

This clonotype has more than one count but fewer than ten. This could be a read error, since a much larger clone is one nucleotide away. The CDR3 loop reads CASSPSGGPLSHEQYF. CDR3 bases: TGTGCCAGCAGTCCTAGCGGGGGCCCACTATCCCACGAGCAGTACTTC. The V and J genes are TRBV7-9 and TRBJ2-4; 10 bases agree with TRBD2. The J call may be in error: the DNA end matches TRBJ2-7 better. Germline V lookup: CDR1 SEHNR, CDR2 FQNEAQ (reference sequence). This CDR3 has 16 residues.

This clonotype appeared many times. The rearrangement uses TRBV5-1 and TRBJ1-1; 10 bases are a match to TRBD1. With 4 bases clipped from V and 0 bases from J, the junction kept 9 bases outside the gene matches. CDR3 size: 17 residues. The germline CDR1 and CDR2 sequences are SGHRS and YFSETQ. The CDR3 DNA is TGCGCCAGCAGCAACCGGGACAGGGGACTGATGAACACTGAAGCTTTCTTT. Protein product: CASSNRDRGLMNTEAFF.

V gene TRBV11-2 combines with J gene TRBJ1-1; no clear D gene. Trimming removed 5 bases at V and 4 bases at J, with 11 bases between. The CDR3 totals 13 residues. The germline gives CDR1 SGHAT, CDR2 FQNNGV. The DNA for the CDR3 is TGTGCCAGCAGCCTAATGACGGGCACTGAAGCTTTCTTT. This gives the protein CASSLMTGTEAFF. The full variable domain, with the rest looked up from reference TRBV11-2 and TRBJ1-1, is EAGVAQSPRYKIIEKRQSVAFWCNPISGHATLYWYQQILGQGPKLLIQFQNNGVVDDSQLPKDRFSAERLKGVDSTLKIQPAKLEDSAVYLCASSLMTGTEAFFGQGTRLTVV.

The chain links TRBV7-2 to TRBJ2-5; perhaps D is TRBD1 or TRBD2 (6 bases each). The J call is doubtful: the DNA matches TRBJ2-1 better. Germline lookup yields CDR1 SGHTA and CDR2 FQGNSA. The CDR3 is 16 residues long. The CDR3 sequence: CASRLRGLTGQETQFF. The CDR3 DNA reads TGTGCCAGCAGATTAAGAGGACTAACGGGACAAGAGACCCAGTTCTTC.

The sample holds many counts of this clonotype. The chain carries TRBV12-3 or TRBV12-4 and TRBJ1-2; D call uncertain. V was pared by 8 bases and J by 4 bases, with 8 bases between. CDR3 length: 11 residues. The CDR3 nucleotides are TGTGCCAGCCGTACCGGCTATGGCTACACCTTC. Encoded protein: CASRTGYGYTF.

There are many counts of this clonotype. The CDR3 DNA follows: TGTGCCTGGTCCCAGCGGGACTATGGCTACACCTTC. Its protein is CAWSQRDYGYTF. The chain couples TRBV30 to TRBJ1-2, with D unresolved. Germline V gives CDR1 GTSNPN, CDR2 SVGIG (reference sequence). This CDR3 is 12 amino acids long. V dropped 5 bases and J dropped 3 bases, with 10 bases sitting between them.

The rearrangement joins TRBV28 to TRBJ2-5; possible D gene TRBD2, 6 bases. The last part of the DNA fits TRBJ2-7 better; the J call may be wrong. This CDR3 spans 13 amino acids. Germline loops: CDR1 MDHEN, CDR2 SYDVKM. The CDR3 here is CASRPATSNEQYF. CDR3 DNA sequence: TGTGCCAGCAGGCCAGCGACTAGTAACGAGCAGTACTTC.

This clonotype showed up many times. CDR3 nucleotide sequence: TGCGCCAGCAGCCAAGAAGGGCCGGGACAGGGGACCGGGGAGCTGTTTTTT. This sequence encodes CASSQEGPGQGTGELFF. V usage is TRBV4-3 and J usage is TRBJ2-2, with 10 bases aligning to TRBD1. This CDR3 spans 17 amino acids. Germline CDR1 reads LGHNA; CDR2 reads YSLEER. The ends lost 0 bases at V and 5 bases at J; junction bases unmatched: 6.

V and J are TRBV4-1 and TRBJ2-3; weak D call: TRBD2 (6 bases). There are 15 residues in the CDR3. Trimming removed 0 bases at V and 1 base at J, with 8 bases between. Germline-derived CDR1 and CDR2 are MGHRA and YSYEKL. The CDR3 DNA is TGCGCCAGCAGCCAAGAGGGACTGCGCACAGATACGCAGTATTTT. Translating gives CASSQEGLRTDTQYF.

This rearrangement joins TRBV5-5 to TRBJ1-2; 7 bases are shared with TRBD1. CDR1 is SGHKS, CDR2 YYEKEE, per germline (reference sequence). Unmatched junction bases numbered 12, after V lost 5 bases and J lost 2 bases. This CDR3 region has 16 residues. CDR3 coding DNA: TGTGCCAGCAGTCAAACTCTGGGACAGAGAAACTATGGCTACACCTTC. It codes for CASSQTLGQRNYGYTF.

This clonotype was detected only a few times. The CDR3 protein is CASTLWGTGGDYGYTF. In nucleotides, the CDR3 is TGTGCCAGCACCCTCTGGGGGACAGGGGGCGACTATGGCTACACCTTC. The rearrangement joins TRBV6-1 to TRBJ1-2; TRBD1 aligns across 12 bases. Per germline, CDR1 MNHNS and CDR2 SASEGT. J gave up 3 bases and V 7 bases, and 9 bases lay outside the gene matches. CDR3 length equals 16 residues.

The chain combines TRBV30 with TRBJ2-1; D could derive from TRBD1 or TRBD2 (6 bases each). Germline values: CDR1 GTSNPN, CDR2 SVGIG (reference sequence). Trimming removed 2 bases at V and 8 bases at J, with 16 bases between. This CDR3 has 14 amino acids. The CDR3 nucleotides read TGTGCCTGGAGTAGGGGGGAGGCTAGGGATGAGCAGTTCTTC. Its protein is CAWSRGEARDEQFF.

In the case of this clonotype: This may be a read error, as it is one base from a much larger clone. The chain combines TRBV3-1 with TRBJ2-5; TRBD2 aligns across 12 bases. The germline CDR1 and CDR2 sequences are LGHDT and YNNKEL (reference sequence). The CDR3 loop spans 15 amino acids. V lost 0 bases and J lost 9; bases outside the gene matches: 5. CDR3: CASSQEPSGGEAQYF. CDR3 bases: TGTGCCAGCAGCCAAGAACCTAGCGGGGGGGAGGCCCAGTACTTC.

Worth noting for this clonotype: With a much larger clone just one base away, this may be a read error. The chain links TRBV11-2 to TRBJ2-1; 9 nucleotides align to TRBD1. The J segment lost 8 bases and the V segment lost 4 bases, leaving 6 bases of the junction unmatched. Germline CDR1 SGHAT, CDR2 FQNNGV. CDR3 size: 14 residues. The CDR3 DNA is TGTGCCAGCAGCTCAGGGACAGGGTACGATGAGCAGTTCTTC. Protein product: CASSSGTGYDEQFF.

This clonotype was seen ten or more times. The chain is built from TRBV7-6 and TRBJ2-3; TRBD1 aligns across 9 bases. V shed 8 bases and J 2 bases; nucleotides not matched to a gene: 8. This CDR3 is 15 amino acids long. Germline lookup yields CDR1 SGHVS and CDR2 FNYEAQ. The CDR3 sequence is CASGDRAGVTDTQYF. As DNA, the CDR3 is TGTGCCAGCGGGGACAGGGCAGGGGTCACAGATACGCAGTATTTT.